What follows is one TCR beta chain and its context. Around 200,000 CFSE-labeled responder cells were plated with around 200,000 irradiated, violet-dye-labeled stimulator cells. The data were produced by immunoSEQ multiplex PCR, yet TCRdb's version contains in-frame clones alone and is incomplete. This sample has over 15,000 clones, with around 35% found just once. This specimen comes from a study of graft-versus-host responses after intestinal transplantation. Study at large: Anti-thymocyte globulin served as induction for all recipients, who then took tacrolimus and steroids for about three years. Whole-study findings and limits: In recipient marrow, GvH clones were found, and some appeared first in ileum or blood. Peak GvH clone levels in circulation were associated with early post-transplant HvG declines.

The TCR was taken from a human patient who was an organ donor for intestinal transplantation. Sequenced material: alloreactive CD4+ T cells from a mixed lymphocyte reaction culture, taken before transplantation. The subset is: CFSE-low proliferating T cells sorted from approximately 6-day pre-transplant mixed lymphocyte reaction (GvH or HvG direction).

CDR3 sequence reads: CASSLWPNNQPQHF. The DNA of the CDR3 is TGTGCCAGCAGTTTATGGCCTAATAATCAGCCCCAGCATTTT. The chain is built from TRBV27 and TRBJ1-5; D is unresolved. This CDR3 has 14 amino acids. Germline V lookup: CDR1 MNHEY, CDR2 SMNVEV (reference sequence). V lost 1 base to trimming and J lost 4 bases, with 8 bases between them.